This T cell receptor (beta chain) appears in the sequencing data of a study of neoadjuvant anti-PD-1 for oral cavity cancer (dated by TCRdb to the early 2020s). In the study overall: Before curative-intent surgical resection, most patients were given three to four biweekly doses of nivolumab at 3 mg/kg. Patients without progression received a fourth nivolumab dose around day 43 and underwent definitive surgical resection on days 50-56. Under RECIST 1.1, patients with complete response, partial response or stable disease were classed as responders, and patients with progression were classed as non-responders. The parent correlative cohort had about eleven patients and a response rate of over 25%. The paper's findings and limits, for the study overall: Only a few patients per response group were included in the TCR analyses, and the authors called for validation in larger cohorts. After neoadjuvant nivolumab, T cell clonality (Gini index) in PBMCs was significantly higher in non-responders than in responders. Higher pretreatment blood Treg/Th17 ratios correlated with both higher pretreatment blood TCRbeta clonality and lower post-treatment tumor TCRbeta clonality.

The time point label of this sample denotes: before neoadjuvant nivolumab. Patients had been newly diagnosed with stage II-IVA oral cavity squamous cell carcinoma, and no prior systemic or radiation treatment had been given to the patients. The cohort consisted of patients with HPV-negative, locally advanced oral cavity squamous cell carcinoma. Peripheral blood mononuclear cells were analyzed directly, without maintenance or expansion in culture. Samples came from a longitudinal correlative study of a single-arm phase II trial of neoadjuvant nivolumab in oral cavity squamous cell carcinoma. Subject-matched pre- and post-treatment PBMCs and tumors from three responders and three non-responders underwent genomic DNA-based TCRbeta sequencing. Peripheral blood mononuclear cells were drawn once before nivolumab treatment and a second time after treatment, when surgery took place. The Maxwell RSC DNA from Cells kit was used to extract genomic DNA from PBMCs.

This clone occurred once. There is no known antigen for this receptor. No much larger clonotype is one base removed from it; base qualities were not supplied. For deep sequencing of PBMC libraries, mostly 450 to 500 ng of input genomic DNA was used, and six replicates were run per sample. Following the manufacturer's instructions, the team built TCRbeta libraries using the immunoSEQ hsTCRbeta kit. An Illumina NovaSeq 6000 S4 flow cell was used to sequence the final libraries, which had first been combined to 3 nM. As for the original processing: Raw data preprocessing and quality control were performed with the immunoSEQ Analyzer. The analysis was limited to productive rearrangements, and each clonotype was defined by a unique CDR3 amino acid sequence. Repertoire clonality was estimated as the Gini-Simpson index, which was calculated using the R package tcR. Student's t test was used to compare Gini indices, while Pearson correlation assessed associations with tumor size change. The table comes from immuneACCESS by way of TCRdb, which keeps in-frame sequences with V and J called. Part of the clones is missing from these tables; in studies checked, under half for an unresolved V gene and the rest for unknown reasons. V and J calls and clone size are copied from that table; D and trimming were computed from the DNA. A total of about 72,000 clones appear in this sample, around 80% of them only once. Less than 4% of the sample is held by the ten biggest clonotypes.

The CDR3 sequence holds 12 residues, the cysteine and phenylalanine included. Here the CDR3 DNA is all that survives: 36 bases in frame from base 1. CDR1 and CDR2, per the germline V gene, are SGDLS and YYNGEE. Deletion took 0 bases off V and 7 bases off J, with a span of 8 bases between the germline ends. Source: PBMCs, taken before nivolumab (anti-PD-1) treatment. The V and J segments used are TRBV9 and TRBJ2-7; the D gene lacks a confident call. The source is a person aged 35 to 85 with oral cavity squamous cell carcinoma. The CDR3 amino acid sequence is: CASSVAFGEQYF. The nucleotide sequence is TGTGCCAGCAGCGTAGCGTTCGGGGAGCAGTACTTC.